These 23 T cell receptor beta chains were all obtained from the same sample, sequenced in a study of T cell responses to AZD1222 COVID-19 vaccine (dated by TCRdb to the early 2020s). The sample's time point, from its label and the paper: baseline before first vaccination. Receptors were amplified or captured by the immunoSEQ multiplex PCR assay. Not all clones reach the TCRdb copy of this immuneACCESS table, which keeps in-frame sequences only. Checked studies attribute under half of the gap to unresolved V genes and leave the rest unexplained. Counted in this sample were approximately 85,000 clones; about nine tenths of them appeared once. Of the sample, 5.5% to 8% falls within the top ten clones. Sequenced material: peripheral blood, taken on day 0 of AZD1222 vaccination. The receptor source for this set is an adult in good health.

This sequence joins TRBV19 and TRBJ1-4; tentatively, D is TRBD1 (5 bases). Germline assignment: CDR1 LNHDA and CDR2 SQIVND (reference sequence). Trimming removed 4 bases from V and 0 bases from J, with 9 bases in between. The CDR3 covers 15 residues. CDR3 residues: CASSTRAATNEKLFF. The CDR3 DNA sequence: TGTGCCAGTAGTACCAGGGCCGCAACTAATGAAAAACTGTTTTTT.

The chain uses TRBV4-2 and TRBJ2-1; tentative D call: TRBD2 (6 bases). The germline V and J ends were trimmed by 0 bases and 3 bases, with 12 bases remaining between them. Germline V gene data show CDR1 as LGHNA and CDR2 as YNFKEQ. The CDR3 is 16 amino acids. CDR3 coding DNA: TGTGCCAGCAGCCAAGATCAAGGCGGGAACTACAATGAGCAGTTCTTC. This translates into CASSQDQGGNYNEQFF.

This CDR3 reads CAWSFQGANEKLFF. CDR3 nucleotide sequence: TGTGCCTGGAGTTTCCAGGGGGCTAATGAAAAACTGTTTTTT. The chain joins TRBV30 to TRBJ1-4, with 7 bases lining up with TRBD1. This CDR3 contains 14 residues. Germline V gives CDR1 GTSNPN, CDR2 SVGIG (reference sequence). V lost 2 bases and J lost 3; bases outside the gene matches: 3.

The V and J genes are TRBV5-1 and TRBJ2-1; 16 bases line up with TRBD2. The CDR3 is made up of 17 amino acids. V dropped 1 base and J dropped 9; count of bases not matched to a gene: 7. The V gene's germline CDR1 is SGHRS and CDR2 YFSETQ. The CDR3 loop is CASSLPSGLAGGGEQFF. DNA for the CDR3: TGCGCCAGCAGCTTGCCTTCGGGACTAGCGGGAGGGGGTGAGCAGTTCTTC.

In DNA, the CDR3 is TGCGCCAGCAGCCAAGATAACAGCCTAGCGGGAGTCCCGCAGTTCTTC. Its translation: CASSQDNSLAGVPQFF. The chain combines TRBV4-3 with TRBJ2-1; the match to TRBD2 covers 10 bases. After removal of 0 bases from V and 12 bases from J, the junction contained 11 bases not matched to a gene. The CDR3 loop spans 16 amino acids. The germline V gene encodes CDR1 LGHNA and CDR2 YSLEER.

V gene TRBV3-1 (or the pseudogene TRBV3-2) combines with J gene TRBJ1-1; a possible D gene is TRBD1 (5 bases). The CDR3 consists of 13 residues. CDR1 is LGHDT, CDR2 YNNKEL, per germline (reference sequence). Trimming removed 1 base at V and 5 bases at J, with 8 bases between. CDR3 region: CASSQVGETEAFF. CDR3 DNA: TGTGCCAGCAGCCAAGTAGGGGAGACTGAAGCTTTCTTT.

V and J are TRBV4-2 and TRBJ1-1; D is uncertain. The CDR3 has 11 residues. The germline V and J ends were trimmed by 8 bases and 3 bases, with 7 bases remaining between them. Germline loops: CDR1 LGHNA, CDR2 YNFKEQ. The CDR3 is CASAGDTEAFF. The CDR3 DNA sequence: TGTGCCAGCGCCGGTGACACTGAAGCTTTCTTT.

The chain recombines TRBV28 with TRBJ2-7; D may match TRBD1 or TRBD2 (5 bases each). CDR1 and CDR2 (germline): MDHEN, SYDVKM. V was cut by 3 bases and J by 1 base, with 13 bases left in between. This CDR3 has 15 residues. This chain's CDR3 is CASSFPRDGSYEQYF. The CDR3 DNA is TGTGCCAGCAGTTTCCCCCGGGACGGGTCCTACGAGCAGTACTTC.

The gene calls are TRBV28 and TRBJ1-1; perhaps TRBD1 as D (6 bases). CDR3 length: 15 residues. The germline V and J ends were trimmed by 4 bases and 1 base, with 13 bases remaining between them. The germline gives CDR1 MDHEN, CDR2 SYDVKM. The CDR3 sequence: CASSSPTGPNTEAFF. The CDR3 nucleotides read TGTGCCAGCAGTTCCCCGACAGGCCCGAACACTGAAGCTTTCTTT.

The chain recombines TRBV9 with TRBJ2-7, with no clear D. Germline CDR1 reads SGDLS; CDR2 reads YYNGEE. The length of the CDR3 is 13 residues. Trimming pared 3 bases from V and 0 bases from J, leaving 7 bases between. The CDR3 here is CASSGPPSYEQYF. In nucleotides, the CDR3 is TGTGCCAGCAGCGGCCCTCCCTCCTACGAGCAGTACTTC.

The V call is TRBV7-8, the J call TRBJ1-2, with no clear D. The V end lost 4 bases, the J end lost 7 bases, and 16 bases lay between the germline ends. CDR3 length: 14 amino acids. Germline V CDR1 and CDR2: SGHVS, FQNEAQ. CDR3 sequence: CASSYDGDSRGYTF. In DNA, the CDR3 is TGTGCCAGCAGCTACGACGGCGATTCTCGTGGCTACACCTTC.

J is TRBJ1-1 and V is TRBV6-5; D unclear. V was pared by 0 bases and J by 10 bases, with 15 bases between. Germline values: CDR1 MNHEY, CDR2 SVGAGI. The CDR3 is made up of 14 amino acids. This CDR3 reads CASSYSSGGLGAFF. The DNA for the CDR3 is TGTGCCAGCAGTTACTCCTCGGGTGGGTTGGGAGCTTTCTTT.

The J gene is TRBJ1-6, the V gene TRBV11-3; D unresolved. The CDR3 totals 13 residues. V was pared by 0 bases and J by 9 bases, with 6 bases between. Germline V lookup: CDR1 SGHNT, CDR2 YENEEA. The CDR3 DNA reads as TGTGCCAGCAGCTTAGATCCCTCTTCACCCCTCCACTTT. Translated: CASSLDPSSPLHF. Variable domain in full (rest from reference TRBV11-3 and TRBJ1-6): EAGVVQSPRYKIIEKKQPVAFWCNPISGHNTLYWYLQNLGQGPELLIRYENEEAVDDSQLPKDRFSAERLKGVDSTLKIQPAELGDSAVYLCASSLDPSSPLHFGNGTRLTVT.

The chain employs TRBV10-3 and TRBJ2-2; D possibly corresponds to TRBD1 (6 bases). The V and J ends lost 8 bases and 1 base respectively, with 8 bases between them. The CDR3 covers 13 residues. Germline CDR1 reads ENHRY; CDR2 reads SYGVKD. The CDR3 DNA follows: TGTGCCATCCTGGGACAGAACACCGGGGAGCTGTTTTTT. This sequence encodes CAILGQNTGELFF.

V gene TRBV28 combines with J gene TRBJ2-3, with 7 nucleotides matching TRBD2. The CDR3 consists of 15 residues. The V gene end was trimmed by 5 bases and the J gene end by 3 bases; junction bases not matched to a gene: 8. Germline-derived CDR1 and CDR2 are MDHEN and SYDVKM. The CDR3 protein is CASSPRGGGTDTQYF. The CDR3 nucleotides read TGTGCCAGCAGTCCCCGTGGGGGGGGGACAGATACGCAGTATTTT.

V is TRBV28 and J is TRBJ2-5; 8 positions match TRBD1. The CDR3 has 15 residues. Losses at the gene ends were 4 bases for V and 4 bases for J; bases not matched to a gene: 8. Germline values: CDR1 MDHEN, CDR2 SYDVKM. The CDR3 spells CASSSGQAQGETQYF. CDR3 bases: TGTGCCAGCAGTTCGGGACAGGCCCAGGGAGAGACCCAGTACTTC.

The chain joins TRBV19 to TRBJ1-5; TRBD1 aligns across 8 bases. Germline assignment: CDR1 LNHDA and CDR2 SQIVND (reference sequence). The ends lost 3 bases at V and 5 bases at J; junction bases unmatched: 9. CDR3 size: 16 residues. CDR3 in amino acids: CASSMLRAGGDQPQHF. In nucleotides, the CDR3 is TGTGCCAGTAGTATGCTTAGGGCAGGGGGCGATCAGCCCCAGCATTTT.

The chain has TRBV12-3 or TRBV12-4 and TRBJ2-3; no reliable D call. This CDR3 is built from 11 residues. Between the trimmed V and J ends, which lost 6 bases and 8 bases, there was a span of 9 bases. The CDR3 DNA reads as TGTGCCAGCAGCCTCTTCGGTACGCAGTATTTT. This sequence encodes CASSLFGTQYF.

This chain joins TRBV14 and TRBJ2-7; D unclear. This CDR3 has 13 residues. With 1 base removed from V and 6 bases from J, the gap between germline ends came to 10 bases. Germline CDR1 reads SGHDN; CDR2 reads FVKESK. The CDR3, as DNA: TGTGCCAGCAGCCAAGGTCTCCCTGGCGAGCAGTACTTC. As protein: CASSQGLPGEQYF.

The rearrangement links TRBV6-4 to TRBJ2-7, with TRBD2 matching 7 bases. Germline V gives CDR1 MRHNA, CDR2 SNTAGT. V gave up 4 bases and J gave up 4 bases; unmatched junction bases: 10. The CDR3 loop spans 15 amino acids. The CDR3 sequence: CASSAYSSGGYEQYF. DNA of the CDR3: TGTGCCAGCAGTGCCTACAGCTCGGGGGGTTACGAGCAGTACTTC.

This chain connects TRBV30 to TRBJ2-4, with a possible D match to TRBD2 (6 bases). Germline CDR1 GTSNPN, CDR2 SVGIG (reference sequence). The CDR3 is made up of 16 amino acids. With 3 bases removed from V and 1 base from J, the gap between germline ends came to 16 bases. CDR3 nucleotide sequence: TGTGCCTGGAGCGCGCTAGGAGGGTTGGCCAAAAACATTCAGTACTTC. Encoded protein: CAWSALGGLAKNIQYF. Full variable domain (outside the CDR3, taken from reference TRBV30 and TRBJ2-4): SQTIHQWPATLVQPVGSPLSLECTVEGTSNPNLYWYRQAAGRGLQLLFYSVGIGQISSEVPQNLSASRPQDRQFILSSKKLLLSDSGFYLCAWSALGGLAKNIQYFGAGTRLSVL.

CDR3 nucleotide sequence: TGTGCCAGCAGCTTAAGTCAGGGAGGTACTGAAGCTTTCTTT. Its translation: CASSLSQGGTEAFF. The chain couples TRBV7-2 to TRBJ1-1, with D tentatively TRBD1 (5 bases). The CDR3 has 14 amino acids. The germline V gene has CDR1 SGHTA and CDR2 FQGNSA. Trimming stripped 2 bases from V and 5 bases from J, with 12 bases between.

The V and J genes are TRBV5-5 and TRBJ2-2, with D perhaps assigned TRBD1 or TRBD2 (5 bases each). Trimming left V 1 base short and J 6 bases short, with 13 bases between. Germline V gene sequence: CDR1 SGHKS, CDR2 YYEKEE (reference sequence). This CDR3 has 15 amino acids. The CDR3 DNA follows: TGTGCCAGCAGCTTGAGGCAGGGAGTCCCCGGGGAGCTGTTTTTT. It yields the protein CASSLRQGVPGELFF.